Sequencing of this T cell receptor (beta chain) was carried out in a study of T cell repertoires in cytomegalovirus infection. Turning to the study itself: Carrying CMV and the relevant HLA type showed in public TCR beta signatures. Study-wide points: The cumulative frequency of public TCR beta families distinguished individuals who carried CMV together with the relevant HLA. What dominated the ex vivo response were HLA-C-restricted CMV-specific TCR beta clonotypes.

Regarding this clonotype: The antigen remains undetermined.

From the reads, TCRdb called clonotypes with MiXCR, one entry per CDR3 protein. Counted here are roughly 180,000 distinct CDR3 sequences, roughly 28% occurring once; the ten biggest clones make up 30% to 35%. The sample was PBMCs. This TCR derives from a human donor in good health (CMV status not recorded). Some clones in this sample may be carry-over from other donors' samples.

The CDR3 DNA sequence: TGTGCCAGCAGTGAACCCCAAGGGGGGTTGAACACTGAAGCTTTCTTT. Translated: CASSEPQGGLNTEAFF. The chain combines TRBV2 with TRBJ1-1; TRBD1 might be the D (6 bases). The germline gives CDR1 SNHLY, CDR2 FYNNEI. This CDR3 spans 16 amino acids. Trimming removed 2 bases at V and 0 bases at J, with 13 bases between.